One sample yielded the 30 T cell receptor beta chains listed below, sequenced in a study of T cell responses to AZD1222 COVID-19 vaccine (dated by TCRdb to the early 2020s). The library was made by the immunoSEQ multiplex PCR assay. In TCRdb, the immuneACCESS table is reduced to in-frame sequences with V and J assigned. These tables do not hold every clone; where another copy was compared, an unresolved V gene accounts for under half, and the others remain unexplained. Present in this sample are about 180,000 clones, 90% to 95% of which were seen just once. Jointly, the top ten make up about 1.5% of the sample. The time point label here, explained by the study, means: about 28 days (+/-7) after the second vaccine dose. Material: peripheral blood, obtained 28 days after the second AZD1222 dose. Receptor source: an adult who received the AZD1222 COVID-19 vaccine.

The chain recombines TRBV29-1 with TRBJ2-1; tentatively, D is TRBD2 (5 bases). The CDR3 extends over 11 amino acids. Trimming took off 4 bases at V and 7 bases at J, with 8 bases between the two ends. Looked up from germline, CDR1 is SQVTM and CDR2 is ANQGSEA. The CDR3 DNA sequence: TGCAGCGTTGTGGGAGTGAATGAGCAGTTCTTC. It yields the protein CSVVGVNEQFF.

V usage is TRBV15 and J usage is TRBJ1-5, with D maybe TRBD1 (6 bases). V lost 2 bases, J lost 6 bases, and 20 bases lay in between. The CDR3 loop spans 17 amino acids. Per the germline V gene, CDR1 is LNHNV and CDR2 is YYDKDF (reference sequence). The CDR3 region is CATSRLTHRDAGQPQHF. The CDR3 coding sequence is TGTGCCACCAGCAGACTAACACACAGGGATGCTGGTCAGCCCCAGCATTTT.

The table lists this clone with a count of one. V gene TRBV5-1 combines with J gene TRBJ1-1; the match to TRBD1 covers 7 bases. Germline assignment: CDR1 SGHRS and CDR2 YFSETQ. V was pared by 2 bases and J by 1 base, with 5 bases of the junction left unmatched. This CDR3 has 15 residues. The CDR3 loop is CASSFSGTENTEAFF. The CDR3 DNA sequence: TGCGCCAGCAGCTTTTCCGGGACAGAGAACACTGAAGCTTTCTTT. The variable domain in full, with the rest retrieved from reference TRBV5-1 and TRBJ1-1, is KAGVTQTPRYLIKTRGQQVTLSCSPISGHRSVSWYQQTPGQGLQFLFEYFSETQRNKGNFPGRFSGRQFSNSRSEMNVSTLELGDSALYLCASSFSGTENTEAFFGQGTRLTVV.

The rearrangement uses TRBV2 and TRBJ2-3; D is ambiguous. This CDR3 has 15 residues. With 0 bases removed from V and 1 base from J, the gap between germline ends came to 8 bases. The germline gives CDR1 SNHLY, CDR2 FYNNEI. CDR3 residues: CASSEALVGTDTQYF. As DNA, the CDR3 is TGTGCCAGCAGTGAAGCGCTTGTCGGCACAGATACGCAGTATTTT.

The chain employs TRBV5-6 and TRBJ2-5; possibly TRBD2 for D (6 bases). Germline CDR1 reads SGHDT; CDR2 reads YYEEEE. This CDR3 contains 14 residues. Trimming stripped 0 bases from V and 5 bases from J, with 11 bases between. The CDR3 region has the DNA TGTGCCAGCAGCTTGGTGCGGGGCGCGGAGACCCAGTACTTC. Translated: CASSLVRGAETQYF.

The chain links TRBV12-3 or TRBV12-4 to TRBJ1-5; D is unresolved. V was cut by 8 bases and J by 3 bases, with 11 bases left in between. The CDR3 extends over 13 amino acids. CDR3 protein: CASQWSDNQPQHF. CDR3 coding DNA: TGTGCCAGCCAATGGAGCGACAATCAGCCCCAGCATTTT.

The gene calls are TRBV9 and TRBJ2-7; TRBD2 matches 7 bases. There are 15 residues in the CDR3. J lost 6 bases, V lost 4 bases, and 13 bases had no gene match. Germline V gene lookup returns CDR1 SGDLS and CDR2 YYNGEE. The CDR3 nucleotides read TGTGCCAGCAGCCCCCGAGGGAGCGGGAAGGGCGAGCAGTACTTC. Its protein is CASSPRGSGKGEQYF.

The V and J genes are TRBV19 and TRBJ2-1; TRBD2 matches 8 bases. V shed 7 bases and J 0 bases; nucleotides not matched to a gene: 5. The germline CDR1 and CDR2 sequences are LNHDA and SQIVND (reference sequence). The CDR3 has 15 amino acids. Written as DNA, the CDR3 is TGTGCCAGTAACGGGGGGGGAAGCTCCTACAATGAGCAGTTCTTC. This codes for CASNGGGSSYNEQFF.

The J gene is TRBJ2-3, the V gene TRBV3-1 (or the pseudogene TRBV3-2); 14 bases align to TRBD2. CDR1 and CDR2 (germline): LGHDT, YNNKEL (reference sequence). The length of the CDR3 is 20 residues. Trimming cost V 1 base and J 0 bases; bases outside gene matches: 9. The CDR3 loop is CASSQGLGLAGELSTDTQYF. CDR3 DNA sequence: TGTGCCAGCAGCCAAGGACTGGGACTAGCGGGGGAACTTAGCACAGATACGCAGTATTTT.

V and J are TRBV7-2 and TRBJ2-7; D uncertain. This CDR3 has 14 amino acids. The germline V gene encodes CDR1 SGHTA and CDR2 FQGNSA. The V end was cut by 1 base, the J end by 4 bases, with 11 bases between. The CDR3 nucleotides are TGTGCCAGCAGCTTAGTGGGTAGTCTGTACGAGCAGTACTTC. Encoded protein: CASSLVGSLYEQYF.

The V call is TRBV4-1, the J call TRBJ2-7, with 14 bases fitting TRBD2. CDR1 MGHRA and CDR2 YSYEKL come from the germline V gene. The J segment lost 6 bases and the V segment lost 3 bases, leaving 7 bases of the junction unmatched. The CDR3 runs to 16 residues. The CDR3 nucleotides read TGCGCCAGCAGCCACACCACGGGACTAGCGGGAGCCGAGCAGTACTTC. This codes for CASSHTTGLAGAEQYF.

The chain is built from TRBV18 and TRBJ2-3; 11 bases align to TRBD2. Trimming cost V 1 base and J 3 bases; bases outside gene matches: 6. The CDR3 totals 17 residues. The germline V gene encodes CDR1 KGHSH and CDR2 LQKENI. The CDR3 DNA sequence: TGTGCCAGCTCACCACTAGCGGGGGGGCCAATTACAGATACGCAGTATTTT. Its protein product is CASSPLAGGPITDTQYF.

The rearrangement links TRBV5-1 to TRBJ2-7, with 7 positions matching TRBD1. The germline V gene encodes CDR1 SGHRS and CDR2 YFSETQ. Trimming took 4 bases from V and 0 from J; bases not matched to a gene: 4. This CDR3 has 14 residues. In DNA, the CDR3 is TGCGCCAGCAGCCCTTGGACAGGCTCCTACGAGCAGTACTTC. Translating it yields CASSPWTGSYEQYF.

The chain carries TRBV5-1 and TRBJ1-1; the D is unclear. The CDR3 extends over 13 amino acids. V lost 2 bases and J 1 base, leaving 6 bases between the germline ends. Germline V gives CDR1 SGHRS, CDR2 YFSETQ. CDR3 in DNA: TGCGCCAGCAGCTTAGAAACGAACACTGAAGCTTTCTTT. Translation gives CASSLETNTEAFF.

V and J are TRBV21-1 and TRBJ1-4. TRBV21-1 is a pseudogene segment. This CDR3 has 14 residues. In nucleotides, the CDR3 is TGTGCCAGCTCCAGGGTTGGGGGAAATGAAAAACTGTTTTTT. It encodes CASSRVGGNEKLFF.

The V and J genes are TRBV6-5 and TRBJ1-3; 7 bases are a match to TRBD1. Trimming took 7 bases from V and 4 from J; bases not matched to a gene: 4. Germline CDR1 and CDR2: MNHEY and SVGAGI. This CDR3 is built from 13 residues. CDR3 sequence: CASTWTGGNTIYF. DNA for the CDR3: TGTGCCAGCACCTGGACAGGCGGAAACACCATATATTTT.

The chain carries TRBV14 and TRBJ1-4; D gene ambiguous. Germline CDR1 reads SGHDN; CDR2 reads FVKESK. V dropped 4 bases and J dropped 3 bases, with 9 bases sitting between them. The CDR3 has 14 residues. The CDR3 DNA follows: TGTGCCAGCAGCCTGCGGGTGGCTAATGAAAAACTGTTTTTT. Translating gives CASSLRVANEKLFF. The variable domain in full, completed from reference TRBV14 and TRBJ1-4, reads EAGVTQFPSHSVIEKGQTVTLRCDPISGHDNLYWYRRVMGKEIKFLLHFVKESKQDESGMPNNRFLAERTGGTYSTLKVQPAELEDSGVYFCASSLRVANEKLFFGSGTQLSVL.

The CDR3, as DNA: TGTGCCAGCAGTTTCGGACAGGGGCCCCTTAATGAAAAACTGTTTTTT. Protein product: CASSFGQGPLNEKLFF. This chain joins TRBV28 and TRBJ1-4; 9 nucleotides agree with TRBD1. Per the germline V gene, CDR1 is MDHEN and CDR2 is SYDVKM. Trimming cost V 3 bases and J 4 bases; bases outside gene matches: 6. This CDR3 has 16 residues. Variable domain in full (rest from reference TRBV28 and TRBJ1-4): DVKVTQSSRYLVKRTGEKVFLECVQDMDHENMFWYRQDPGLGLRLIYFSYDVKMKEKGDIPEGYSVSREKKERFSLILESASTNQTSMYLCASSFGQGPLNEKLFFGSGTQLSVL.

This clone appeared a single time. The chain couples TRBV3-1 (or the pseudogene TRBV3-2) to TRBJ2-7, with D unclear. Germline V lookup: CDR1 LGHDT, CDR2 YNNKEL (reference sequence). Trimming took off 4 bases at V and 0 bases at J, with 10 bases between the two ends. The CDR3 is 14 residues long. CDR3: CASSLRRSSYEQYF. The CDR3 DNA reads as TGTGCCAGCAGCCTCCGTAGGAGCTCCTACGAGCAGTACTTC.

The chain has TRBV11-2 and TRBJ1-5; D remains unclear. The V and J ends lost 3 bases and 0 bases respectively, with 3 bases between them. The CDR3 has 13 amino acids. Per the germline V gene, CDR1 is SGHAT and CDR2 is FQNNGV. The CDR3 reads CASSLSSNQPQHF. The DNA for the CDR3 is TGTGCCAGCAGCTTGAGTAGCAATCAGCCCCAGCATTTT.

This clone was seen only once. This chain links TRBV5-6 with TRBJ1-1, with unresolved D. Germline lookup yields CDR1 SGHDT and CDR2 YYEEEE. The CDR3 spans 13 residues. Trimming removed 1 base from V and 0 bases from J, with 4 bases in between. The CDR3 coding sequence is TGTGCCAGCAGCTTGATGGTGAACACTGAAGCTTTCTTT. Translated: CASSLMVNTEAFF.

This rearrangement joins TRBV15 to TRBJ2-5; 9 bases are a match to TRBD2. The V and J ends lost 2 bases and 7 bases, in that order; junction bases with no gene match: 8. Germline V lookup: CDR1 LNHNV, CDR2 YYDKDF (reference sequence). This CDR3 is built from 15 residues. CDR3 DNA: TGTGCCACCAGCAGAACAGCGGGGGGTTCCGGGACCCAGTACTTC. The encoded protein is CATSRTAGGSGTQYF.

The gene calls are TRBV4-1 and TRBJ2-7; 13 nucleotides align to TRBD2. V trimming: 2 bases; J trimming: 5 bases; junction bases outside the gene matches: 6. The CDR3 spans 16 residues. Germline V gene lookup returns CDR1 MGHRA and CDR2 YSYEKL. The CDR3 spells CASSQPLAGGRHEQYF. The CDR3 nucleotides read TGCGCCAGCAGCCAACCACTAGCGGGAGGGAGACACGAGCAGTACTTC.

This chain uses TRBV28 with TRBJ2-1; no clear D gene. This CDR3 region has 14 residues. V was pared by 5 bases and J by 4 bases, with 12 bases between. Germline-derived CDR1 and CDR2 are MDHEN and SYDVKM. CDR3 sequence reads: CASSPAPAYNEQFF. The CDR3, as DNA: TGTGCCAGCAGTCCAGCTCCGGCTTACAATGAGCAGTTCTTC.

V is TRBV24-1 and J is TRBJ1-5, with 9 bases that match TRBD1. V was clipped by 2 bases and J by 4 bases; unmatched bases: 5. This CDR3 comprises 16 residues. Germline-derived CDR1 and CDR2 are KGHDR and SFDVKD. This chain's CDR3 is CATSDSTGTGNQPQHF. The CDR3 bases are TGTGCCACCAGTGATTCAACCGGGACAGGGAATCAGCCCCAGCATTTT.

The chain combines TRBV28 with TRBJ2-5; D might be TRBD2 (5 bases). Germline CDR1 is MDHEN and CDR2 is SYDVKM. Trimming removed 5 bases from V and 0 bases from J, with 19 bases in between. The CDR3 consists of 17 residues. The CDR3 coding sequence is TGTGCCAGCAGTACTCCCGGAGGTTTGACTTACCAAGAGACCCAGTACTTC. It translates to CASSTPGGLTYQETQYF.

V gene TRBV5-5 combines with J gene TRBJ1-6; D is possibly TRBD1 (5 bases). Germline V lookup: CDR1 SGHKS, CDR2 YYEKEE (reference sequence). This CDR3 has 14 amino acids. The V end lost 5 bases, the J end lost 5 bases, and 11 bases lay between the germline ends. The CDR3 protein is CASSWDRNNSPLHF. DNA of the CDR3: TGTGCCAGCAGTTGGGACCGCAATAATTCACCCCTCCACTTT.

The V gene is TRBV27, the J gene TRBJ1-1, with 8 nucleotides matching TRBD1. V lost 3 bases to trimming and J lost 6 bases; unmatched junction nucleotides: 12. Per the germline V gene, CDR1 is MNHEY and CDR2 is SMNVEV (reference sequence). This CDR3 contains 16 residues. In DNA, the CDR3 is TGTGCCAGCAGTTTTCGTGACAGGGGCCGGTTGGCTGAAGCTTTCTTT. It yields the protein CASSFRDRGRLAEAFF.

This clone was detected once. The rearrangement links TRBV11-2 to TRBJ1-2; no firm D call. Trimming left V 5 bases short and J 7 bases short, with 14 bases between. CDR1 is SGHAT, CDR2 FQNNGV, per germline. The CDR3 runs to 13 residues. Here the CDR3 reads CASSIQPRSGYTF. CDR3 nucleotide sequence: TGTGCCAGCAGCATACAGCCGCGGAGTGGCTACACCTTC. Variable domain in full (rest from reference TRBV11-2 and TRBJ1-2): EAGVAQSPRYKIIEKRQSVAFWCNPISGHATLYWYQQILGQGPKLLIQFQNNGVVDDSQLPKDRFSAERLKGVDSTLKIQPAKLEDSAVYLCASSIQPRSGYTFGSGTRLTVV.

The chain is built from TRBV7-2 and TRBJ2-2; 11 positions agree with TRBD2. Germline lookup yields CDR1 SGHTA and CDR2 FQGNSA. Unmatched junction bases numbered 5, after V lost 5 bases and J lost 0 bases. CDR3 length equals 17 residues. This CDR3 reads CASSAHSGGANTGELFF. CDR3 in DNA: TGTGCCAGCAGCGCCCATAGCGGGGGGGCGAACACCGGGGAGCTGTTTTTT.